A single sample is the source of the 25 T cell receptor beta chains below, sequenced in a study of T cells in Graves' hyperthyroidism and ophthalmopathy. Amplification targeted TCR beta CDR3 regions from RNA transcripts. With the HTBI primer set, the TCR CDR3 went through a first round of RT-PCR. TCRdb called the multiplex PCR reads again in MiXCR, with one record for every CDR3 protein. The table has approximately 590,000 distinct CDR3 sequences, roughly 50% seen once. Sequences were obtained from peripheral blood or thyroid tissue (not recorded which). The receptors derive from a woman under 30 with Graves' hyperthyroidism.

In this sample, this clonotype turned up once. A read error may be the cause here, since a much bigger clone is one base away. The V call is TRBV7-9, the J call TRBJ1-2; D unclear. Looked up from germline, CDR1 is SEHNR and CDR2 is FQNEAQ (reference sequence). This CDR3 comprises 13 residues. CDR3 sequence: CANSPSVDLGYTF. CDR3 in DNA: TGTGCCAACAGCCCAAGCGTTGATCTTGGCTACACCTTC.

In its sample, this clonotype was seen many times. This chain joins TRBV7-3 and TRBJ2-5, with a possible D match to TRBD1 (6 bases). Trimming removed 3 bases from V and 5 bases from J, with 10 bases in between. Germline V gene data show CDR1 as SGHTA and CDR2 as FQGTGA. The CDR3 runs to 13 residues. CDR3 sequence: CASSFTQGETQYF. CDR3 bases: TGTGCCAGCAGCTTTACCCAGGGGGAGACCCAGTACTTC.

This clonotype was recorded a few times. This sequence joins TRBV2 and TRBJ2-7; D gene ambiguous. V shed 1 base and J shed 3 bases, with 4 bases lying between them. The CDR3 is made up of 12 amino acids. Per germline, CDR1 SNHLY and CDR2 FYNNEI. CDR3 coding DNA: TGTGCCAGCAGTGAAGTGAGCTACGAGCAGTACTTC. Encoded protein: CASSEVSYEQYF. Full variable domain (missing parts from reference TRBV2 and TRBJ2-7): EPEVTQTPSHQVTQMGQEVILRCVPISNHLYFYWYRQILGQKVEFLVSFYNNEISEKSEIFDDQFSVERPDGSNFTLKIRSTKLEDSAMYFCASSEVSYEQYFGPGTRLTVT.

The chain recombines TRBV29-1 with TRBJ2-2; the match to TRBD2 covers 10 bases. CDR1 and CDR2 from the germline V gene are SQVTM and ANQGSEA. CDR3 length equals 14 residues. After removal of 5 bases from V and 10 bases from J, the junction contained 10 bases not matched to a gene. In DNA, the CDR3 is TGCAGCGTTCTAGGGTCTAGCGGGAGTGTGGAGCTGTTTTTT. Its translation is CSVLGSSGSVELFF.

The table lists this clonotype with many counts. This chain links TRBV25-1 with TRBJ2-5; D uncertain. From germline, CDR1 is MGHDK and CDR2 SYGVNS. Trimming stripped 4 bases from V and 2 bases from J, with 8 bases between. CDR3 length: 13 residues. The CDR3 spells CASSVGSQETQYF. For the CDR3, the DNA is TGTGCCAGCAGTGTGGGCAGTCAAGAGACCCAGTACTTC.

With respect to this clonotype: A much larger clone lies one base from this, so it may be a read error. The gene calls are TRBV6-1 and TRBJ1-1; D gene unclear. The V end lost 3 bases, the J end lost 7 bases, and 9 bases lay between the germline ends. The CDR3 covers 12 residues. CDR1 MNHNS and CDR2 SASEGT come from the germline V gene. This CDR3 reads CASSDRPGEAFF. CDR3 DNA sequence: TGTGCCAGCAGTGACCGGCCAGGTGAAGCTTTCTTT.

A single count supports this clonotype. Given a much more abundant clone one base away, this may be a read error. The chain uses TRBV9 and TRBJ1-5; no reliable D call. The CDR3 is 14 residues long. Trimming shortened V by 0 bases and J by 6 bases, and 10 bases separated the two germline ends. CDR1 SGDLS and CDR2 YYNGEE come from the germline V gene. In DNA, the CDR3 is TGTGCCAGCAGCGTAGGGTTCGGAGGTCAGCCCCAGCATTTT. Amino acid sequence: CASSVGFGGQPQHF.

The chain combines TRBV29-1 with TRBJ1-2; 9 positions agree with TRBD1. Germline assignment: CDR1 SQVTM and CDR2 ANQGSEA. The trim removed 8 bases at V and 9 bases at J, leaving 10 bases unmatched. The CDR3 has 12 amino acids. CDR3 loop: CSSGRDRASYTF. CDR3 nucleotide sequence: TGCAGCAGTGGCCGGGACAGGGCGAGCTACACCTTC.

A note on this clonotype: Possible read error: a much larger clone is one base away. The rearrangement links TRBV10-3 to TRBJ2-7; possible D gene TRBD2, 6 bases. The V gene lost 8 bases and the J gene lost 1 base, with 12 bases spanning the gap. Germline CDR1 is ENHRY and CDR2 is SYGVKD. The CDR3 is 13 residues long. As DNA, the CDR3 is TGTGCCATCGGCGGGGACGCTTCCTACGAGCAGTACTTC. This sequence encodes CAIGGDASYEQYF.

The V and J genes are TRBV10-3 and TRBJ2-3, with D hard to call. The CDR3 is made up of 14 amino acids. V lost 2 bases to trimming and J lost 0 bases, with 6 bases between them. Germline CDR1 reads ENHRY; CDR2 reads SYGVKD. This chain's CDR3 is CAISEATSTDTQYF. CDR3 in DNA: TGTGCCATCAGTGAGGCGACTAGCACAGATACGCAGTATTTT.

The CDR3 DNA is TGTGCCATCAGCCAGCGGGGGAACGGGGAGCTGTTTTTT. Translation: CAISQRGNGELFF. J is TRBJ2-2 and V is TRBV10-3; 8 bases map to TRBD2. Germline V gives CDR1 ENHRY, CDR2 SYGVKD. The CDR3 sequence is 13 residues long. V shed 6 bases, J shed 7 bases, and the junction held 4 bases outside the gene matches.

The V gene is TRBV7-8, the J gene TRBJ1-2; D is possibly TRBD1 (5 bases). The CDR3 consists of 16 residues. Germline V gene data show CDR1 as SGHVS and CDR2 as FQNEAQ. The germline V and J ends were trimmed by 5 bases and 4 bases, with 20 bases remaining between them. In DNA form, the CDR3 reads TGTGCCAGCAGCCTTAGATTGGGGCAGGAATTCTATGGCTACACCTTC. This translates into CASSLRLGQEFYGYTF. The whole variable domain, remainder taken from reference TRBV7-8 and TRBJ1-2, is GAGVSQSPRYKVAKRGQDVALRCDPISGHVSLFWYQQALGQGPEFLTYFQNEAQLDKSGLPSDRFFAERPEGSVSTLKIQRTQQEDSAVYLCASSLRLGQEFYGYTFGSGTRLTVV.

The chain joins TRBV6-5 to TRBJ1-3, with no clear D. This CDR3 spans 14 amino acids. Trimming took 5 bases from V and 0 from J, leaving 8 bases between them. The germline CDR1 and CDR2 sequences are MNHEY and SVGAGI. Written as DNA, the CDR3 is TGTGCCAGCAGTCACAGAAGCTCTGGAAACACCATATATTTT. Amino acid sequence: CASSHRSSGNTIYF.

The chain combines TRBV10-3 with TRBJ1-6; D possibly corresponds to TRBD1 (5 bases). V gave up 7 bases and J gave up 7 bases, with 11 bases separating them. The CDR3 sequence is 13 residues long. The germline gives CDR1 ENHRY, CDR2 SYGVKD. DNA of the CDR3: TGTGCCATCAACACGGGGACCAATTCACCCCTCCACTTT. Amino acids: CAINTGTNSPLHF.

This clonotype was counted many times. The rearrangement uses TRBV2 and TRBJ2-5; D gene ambiguous. Between the trimmed V and J ends, which lost 6 bases and 2 bases, there was a span of 13 bases. The CDR3 is 14 amino acids. Per the germline V gene, CDR1 is SNHLY and CDR2 is FYNNEI. CDR3 DNA sequence: TGTGCCAGCAGGCCATCCCTAGGACAAGAGACCCAGTACTTC. This codes for CASRPSLGQETQYF. The variable domain in full, with the rest retrieved from reference TRBV2 and TRBJ2-5, is EPEVTQTPSHQVTQMGQEVILRCVPISNHLYFYWYRQILGQKVEFLVSFYNNEISEKSEIFDDQFSVERPDGSNFTLKIRSTKLEDSAMYFCASRPSLGQETQYFGPGTRLLVL.

A few counts support this clonotype. At one end the junction does not follow the germline gene, possibly because of a read error. This chain uses TRBV6-6 with TRBJ1-4; D is unclear. CDR3 length equals 12 residues. Per germline, CDR1 MNHNY and CDR2 SVGAGI (reference sequence). This CDR3 reads CASSQTDGTGVF. In DNA, the CDR3 is TGTGCCAGCAGTCAGACGGACGGAACGGGCGTCTTT.

This clonotype was seen only a few times. The CDR3 loop reads CSARAVGNTEAFF. CDR3 DNA sequence: TGCAGTGCTAGAGCGGTTGGGAACACTGAAGCTTTCTTT. The gene calls are TRBV20-1 and TRBJ1-1; no clear D. Trimming took off 1 base at V and 1 base at J, with 7 bases between the two ends. CDR3 length equals 13 residues. The germline V gene has CDR1 DFQATT and CDR2 SNEGSKA (reference sequence).

This clonotype appeared a single time. The germline gene is not matched at one end of the junction; a read error may be the cause. The chain combines TRBV7-2 with TRBJ2-5, with a possible D match to TRBD1 (6 bases). CDR1 is SGHTA and CDR2 is FQGNSA in the germline V gene. This CDR3 has 14 amino acids. For the CDR3, the DNA is TGTGCCAGCAGCTCAGACAGGTACCAAGAGACCCAGCACTTC. This sequence encodes CASSSDRYQETQHF.

The V gene is TRBV29-1, the J gene TRBJ1-5; TRBD1 might be the D (6 bases). Germline V CDR1 and CDR2: SQVTM, ANQGSEA. The CDR3 spans 12 residues. V gave up 8 bases and J gave up 3 bases, with 11 bases separating them. DNA for the CDR3: TGCAGCTTGGGGGACACCAATCAGCCCCAGCATTTT. The encoded protein is CSLGDTNQPQHF.

In this sample, this clonotype turned up a few times. This chain links TRBV19 with TRBJ2-7, with D perhaps given as TRBD1 or TRBD2 (5 bases each). This CDR3 has 15 amino acids. Germline V lookup: CDR1 LNHDA, CDR2 SQIVND (reference sequence). V was shortened by 6 bases and J by 1 base, with 16 bases between the two germline ends. The CDR3 loop is CASRPYGGPSYEQYF. The CDR3 DNA reads TGTGCCAGTAGACCATATGGGGGACCATCCTACGAGCAGTACTTC. The full variable domain, its missing parts supplied by reference TRBV19 and TRBJ2-7, is DGGITQSPKYLFRKEGQNVTLSCEQNLNHDAMYWYRQDPGQGLRLIYYSQIVNDFQKGDIAEGYSVSREKKESFPLTVTSAQKNPTAFYLCASRPYGGPSYEQYFGPGTRLTVT.

V and J are TRBV9 and TRBJ2-7; D perhaps matches TRBD2 (6 bases). The CDR3 sequence is 14 residues long. V shed 0 bases and J shed 2 bases, with 9 bases lying between them. Looked up from germline, CDR1 is SGDLS and CDR2 is YYNGEE. CDR3 sequence reads: CASSVVSGAYEQYF. The DNA for the CDR3 is TGTGCCAGCAGCGTAGTATCGGGGGCCTACGAGCAGTACTTC.

The chain combines TRBV12-3 or TRBV12-4 with TRBJ2-7; D could derive from TRBD1 or TRBD2 (5 bases each). V was shortened by 6 bases and J by 4 bases, with 16 bases between the two germline ends. The CDR3 covers 14 residues. CDR3 in DNA: TGTGCCAGCAGCCGGGACGGCCGAGCGTACGAGCAGTACTTC. It is translated as CASSRDGRAYEQYF.

The V and J genes are TRBV19 and TRBJ1-1; 9 bases map to TRBD1. The CDR3 sequence is 16 residues long. J gave up 5 bases and V 3 bases, and 10 bases lay outside the gene matches. Per germline, CDR1 LNHDA and CDR2 SQIVND (reference sequence). The CDR3 bases are TGTGCCAGTAGTATGCTCAGAACGACAGGGGGGACTGAAGCTTTCTTT. It encodes CASSMLRTTGGTEAFF. Using reference TRBV19 and TRBJ1-1 for the parts outside the CDR3, the full variable domain is DGGITQSPKYLFRKEGQNVTLSCEQNLNHDAMYWYRQDPGQGLRLIYYSQIVNDFQKGDIAEGYSVSREKKESFPLTVTSAQKNPTAFYLCASSMLRTTGGTEAFFGQGTRLTVV.

This clonotype was recorded a few times. The rearrangement links TRBV15 to TRBJ2-3, with 8 bases matching TRBD2. The CDR3 covers 14 residues. Trimming at V came to 3 bases and at J to 6 bases, leaving 5 bases not matched to a gene. Per the germline V gene, CDR1 is LNHNV and CDR2 is YYDKDF (reference sequence). CDR3 sequence reads: CATSRTSEWDTQYF. The DNA of the CDR3 is TGTGCCACCAGCAGGACTAGCGAGTGGGATACGCAGTATTTT.

The chain has TRBV6-5 and TRBJ2-7; 14 positions match TRBD2. CDR1 is MNHEY and CDR2 is SVGAGI in the germline V gene. The CDR3 has 17 residues. V lost 4 bases to trimming and J lost 0 bases; unmatched junction nucleotides: 5. The CDR3 DNA reads as TGTGCCAGCAGTTCGGGACTAGCGGGAGAGGGCTCCTACGAGCAGTACTTC. Translation gives CASSSGLAGEGSYEQYF.